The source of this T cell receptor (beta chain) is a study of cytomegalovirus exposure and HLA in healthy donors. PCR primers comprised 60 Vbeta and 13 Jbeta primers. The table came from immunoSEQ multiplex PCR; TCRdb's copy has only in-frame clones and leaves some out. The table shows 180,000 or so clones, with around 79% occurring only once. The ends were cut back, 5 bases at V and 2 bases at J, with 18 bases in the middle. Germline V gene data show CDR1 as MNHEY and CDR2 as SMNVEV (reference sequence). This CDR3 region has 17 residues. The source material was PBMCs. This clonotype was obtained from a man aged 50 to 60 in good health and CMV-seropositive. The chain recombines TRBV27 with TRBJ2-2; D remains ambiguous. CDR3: CASSPSPVQINTGELFF. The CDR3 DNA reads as TGTGCCAGCAGTCCTAGTCCTGTTCAGATTAACACCGGGGAGCTGTTTTTT.